This T cell receptor (beta chain) was obtained from a study of T-cell memory formation after mild COVID-19. TCRdb used MiXCR to reprocess the 5' RACE reads, holding one entry per CDR3 protein. The data show under 350,000 distinct CDR3 sequences, 15% to 20% seen once. Study findings and constraints: CM and EM subsets held most contracting CD4+ clones; EMRA held CD8+ ones. Confirmation of SARS-CoV-2 specificity was lacking for second-wave clones peaking day 37. From day 15 to 85, contracting clones were balanced between CD4 and CD8, whereas later expanders leaned toward CD4+.

The germline V gene encodes CDR1 SGHRS and CDR2 YFSETQ. The CDR3 runs to 13 residues. This clonotype was picked up many times. What it recognizes is unknown. The germline gene is not matched at one end of the junction; a read error may be the cause. V gene TRBV5-1 combines with J gene TRBJ1-1; D remains ambiguous. The source material was PBMCs or a T cell subset sorted from them (not recorded which). This sequence originates from a man between 18 and 29 years old who had mild COVID-19 (a few samples of this study predate the infection). Cell type and time point are not known. CDR3 nucleotide sequence: TGTGCCAGCAGCTCCGGACTGAACACTGAAGCTTTCTTT. Protein: CASSSGLNTEAFF.